This TCR beta chain was sequenced for a study of T cell repertoires in cytomegalovirus infection. Study information: In public TCR beta signatures, there were indications of both CMV infection and matching HLA type.

Germline V gives CDR1 DFQATT, CDR2 SNEGSKA (reference sequence). The CDR3 has 13 residues. V dropped 3 bases and J dropped 4 bases, with 12 bases sitting between them. A note on this clonotype: Its antigen is currently unknown.

MiXCR, run by TCRdb on the reads, gives a single entry per CDR3 protein. The table shows about 310,000 distinct CDR3 sequences, with roughly 15% occurring only once. Study results and limitations: It was HLA-C-restricted CMV-specific TCR beta clonotypes that dominated the response ex vivo.

This TCR was sampled from a human donor in good health (CMV status not recorded). Some clones in this sample may be carry-over from other donors' samples. V usage is TRBV20-1 and J usage is TRBJ1-2; maybe TRBD1 (5 bases). The sequenced material came from PBMCs. This CDR3 is CSARAGLGYGYTF. CDR3 nucleotide sequence: TGCAGTGCTAGGGCAGGGTTGGGCTATGGCTACACCTTC.